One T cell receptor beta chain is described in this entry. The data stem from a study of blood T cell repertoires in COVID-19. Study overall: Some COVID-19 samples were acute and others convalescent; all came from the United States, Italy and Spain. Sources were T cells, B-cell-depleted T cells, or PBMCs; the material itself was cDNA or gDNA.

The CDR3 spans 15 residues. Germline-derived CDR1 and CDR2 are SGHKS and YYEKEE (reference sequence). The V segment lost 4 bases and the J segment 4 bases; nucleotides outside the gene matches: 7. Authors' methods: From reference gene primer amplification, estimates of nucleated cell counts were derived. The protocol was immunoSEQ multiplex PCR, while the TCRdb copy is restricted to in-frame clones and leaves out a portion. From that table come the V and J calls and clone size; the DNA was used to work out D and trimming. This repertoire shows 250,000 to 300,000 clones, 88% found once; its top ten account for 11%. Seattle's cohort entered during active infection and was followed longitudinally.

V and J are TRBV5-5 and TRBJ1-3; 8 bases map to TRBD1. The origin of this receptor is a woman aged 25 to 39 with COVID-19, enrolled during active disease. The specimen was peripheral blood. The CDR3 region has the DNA TGTGCCAGCAGCCGCGACAGGGGATCCGGAAACACCATATATTTT. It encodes CASSRDRGSGNTIYF.